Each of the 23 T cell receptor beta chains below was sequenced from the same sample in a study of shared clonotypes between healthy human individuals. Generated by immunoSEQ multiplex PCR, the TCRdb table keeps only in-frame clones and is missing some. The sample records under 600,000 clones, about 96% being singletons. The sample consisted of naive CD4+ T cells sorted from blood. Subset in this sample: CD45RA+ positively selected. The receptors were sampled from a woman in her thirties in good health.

CDR3 nucleotides: TGCAGCGTTTCATTTGGGATACAAGAGACCCAGTACTTC. Its translation: CSVSFGIQETQYF. The chain uses TRBV29-1 and TRBJ2-5; unclear D gene. V dropped 5 bases and J dropped 2 bases, with 12 bases sitting between them. Germline V CDR1 and CDR2: SQVTM, ANQGSEA. The length of the CDR3 is 13 residues.

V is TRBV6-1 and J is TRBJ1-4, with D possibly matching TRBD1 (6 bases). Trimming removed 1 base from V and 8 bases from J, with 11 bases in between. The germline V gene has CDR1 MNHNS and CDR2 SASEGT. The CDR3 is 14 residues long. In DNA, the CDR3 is TGTGCCAGCAGTGAAGACAGGGAGGGGGAAAAACTGTTTTTT. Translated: CASSEDREGEKLFF.

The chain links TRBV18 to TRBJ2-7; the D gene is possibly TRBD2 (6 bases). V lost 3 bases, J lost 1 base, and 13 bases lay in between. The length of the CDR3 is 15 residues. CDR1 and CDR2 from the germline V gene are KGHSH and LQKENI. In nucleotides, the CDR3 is TGTGCCAGCTCACCCACACTAGCAGATTCCTACGAGCAGTACTTC. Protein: CASSPTLADSYEQYF.

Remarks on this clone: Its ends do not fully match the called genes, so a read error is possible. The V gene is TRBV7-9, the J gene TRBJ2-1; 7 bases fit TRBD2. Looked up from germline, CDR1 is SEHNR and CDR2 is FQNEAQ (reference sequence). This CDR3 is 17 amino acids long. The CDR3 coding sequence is TGTGCCAGCAGCCAAAAGGGGAGGGCGAGCATTCGTTTTGAGGAGTTCTTC. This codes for CASSQKGRASIRFEEFF. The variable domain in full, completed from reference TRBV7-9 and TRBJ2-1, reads DTGVSQNPRHKITKRGQNVTFRCDPISEHNRLYWYRQTLGQGPEFLTYFQNEAQLEKSRLLSDRFSAERPKGSFSTLEIQRTEQGDSAMYLCASSQKGRASIRFEEFFGPGTRLTVL.

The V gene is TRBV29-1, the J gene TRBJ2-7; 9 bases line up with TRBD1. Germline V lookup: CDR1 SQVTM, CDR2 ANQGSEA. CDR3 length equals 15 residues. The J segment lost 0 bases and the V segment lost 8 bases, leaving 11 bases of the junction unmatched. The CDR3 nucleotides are TGCAGCTTCACCCTAGGACAGGGGACCTCCTACGAGCAGTACTTC. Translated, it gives CSFTLGQGTSYEQYF.

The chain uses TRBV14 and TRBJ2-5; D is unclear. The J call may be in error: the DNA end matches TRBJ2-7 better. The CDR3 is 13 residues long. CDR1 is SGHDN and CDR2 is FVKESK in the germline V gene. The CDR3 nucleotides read TGTGCCAGCAGCCAAGAGAGCTCCTACGAGCAGTACTTC. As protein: CASSQESSYEQYF.

The CDR3 sequence: CASSLAGVEEKLFF. The CDR3 coding sequence is TGTGCCAGCAGCTTGGCAGGGGTTGAGGAAAAACTGTTTTTT. The rearrangement uses TRBV5-4 and TRBJ1-4; D may be TRBD1 (6 bases). Germline CDR1 and CDR2: SGHNT and YYREEE (reference sequence). The CDR3 totals 14 residues. V shed 0 bases and J shed 8 bases, with 11 bases lying between them.

DNA for the CDR3: TGTGCCAGCAGCGCTACGACAGGGGTGAGGAGCAATCAGCCCCAGCATTTT. Translation: CASSATTGVRSNQPQHF. The chain recombines TRBV2 with TRBJ1-5, with 8 bases fitting TRBD1. The CDR3 has 17 residues. Germline V lookup: CDR1 SNHLY, CDR2 FYNNEI. Trimming took 6 bases from V and 1 from J; bases not matched to a gene: 11.

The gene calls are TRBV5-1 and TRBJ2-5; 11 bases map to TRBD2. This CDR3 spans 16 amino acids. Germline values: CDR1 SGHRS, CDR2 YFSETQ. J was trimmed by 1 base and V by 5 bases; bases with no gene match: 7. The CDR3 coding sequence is TGCGCCAGCAGTCCTCCGGGACTAGCGGTCCAAGAGACCCAGTACTTC. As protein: CASSPPGLAVQETQYF.

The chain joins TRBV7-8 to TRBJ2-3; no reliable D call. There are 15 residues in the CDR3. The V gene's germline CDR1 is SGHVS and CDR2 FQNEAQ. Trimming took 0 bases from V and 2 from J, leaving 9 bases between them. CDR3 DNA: TGTGCCAGCAGCTTAGCTGTGGGGTTCACAGATACGCAGTATTTT. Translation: CASSLAVGFTDTQYF. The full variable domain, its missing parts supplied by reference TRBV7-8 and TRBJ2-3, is GAGVSQSPRYKVAKRGQDVALRCDPISGHVSLFWYQQALGQGPEFLTYFQNEAQLDKSGLPSDRFFAERPEGSVSTLKIQRTQQEDSAVYLCASSLAVGFTDTQYFGPGTRLTVL.

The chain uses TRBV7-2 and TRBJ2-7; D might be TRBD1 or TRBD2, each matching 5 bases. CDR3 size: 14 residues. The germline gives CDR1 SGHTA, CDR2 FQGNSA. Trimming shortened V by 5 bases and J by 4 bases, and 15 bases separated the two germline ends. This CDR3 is CASSRQRDRYEQYF. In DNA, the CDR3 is TGTGCCAGCAGCAGGCAACGGGACCGTTACGAGCAGTACTTC.

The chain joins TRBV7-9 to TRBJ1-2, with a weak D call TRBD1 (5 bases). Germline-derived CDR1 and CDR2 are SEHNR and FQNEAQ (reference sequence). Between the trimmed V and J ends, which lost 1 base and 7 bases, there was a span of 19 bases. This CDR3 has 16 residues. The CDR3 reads CASSLERLGVGRGYTF. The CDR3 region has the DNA TGTGCCAGCAGCTTAGAGCGGTTGGGGGTAGGACGTGGCTACACCTTC.

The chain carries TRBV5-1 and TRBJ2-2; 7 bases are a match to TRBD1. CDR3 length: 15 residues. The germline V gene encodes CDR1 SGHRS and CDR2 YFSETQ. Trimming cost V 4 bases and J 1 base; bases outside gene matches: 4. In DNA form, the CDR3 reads TGCGCCAGCAGCGAGGGACAGTTGAACACCGGGGAGCTGTTTTTT. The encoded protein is CASSEGQLNTGELFF.

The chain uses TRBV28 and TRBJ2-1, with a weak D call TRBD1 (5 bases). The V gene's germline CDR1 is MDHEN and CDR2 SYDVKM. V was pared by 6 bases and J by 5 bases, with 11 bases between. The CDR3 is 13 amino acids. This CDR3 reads CASSPDINNEQFF. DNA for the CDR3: TGTGCCAGCAGCCCGGACATCAACAATGAGCAGTTCTTC. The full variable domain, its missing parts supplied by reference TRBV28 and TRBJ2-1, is DVKVTQSSRYLVKRTGEKVFLECVQDMDHENMFWYRQDPGLGLRLIYFSYDVKMKEKGDIPEGYSVSREKKERFSLILESASTNQTSMYLCASSPDINNEQFFGPGTRLTVL.

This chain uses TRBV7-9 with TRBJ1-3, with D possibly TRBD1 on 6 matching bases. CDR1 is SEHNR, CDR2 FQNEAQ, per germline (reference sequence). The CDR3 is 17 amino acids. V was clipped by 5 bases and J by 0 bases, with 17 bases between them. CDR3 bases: TGTGCCAGCAGCCCGACCTACGACAGGCTCTCTGGAAACACCATATATTTT. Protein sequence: CASSPTYDRLSGNTIYF.

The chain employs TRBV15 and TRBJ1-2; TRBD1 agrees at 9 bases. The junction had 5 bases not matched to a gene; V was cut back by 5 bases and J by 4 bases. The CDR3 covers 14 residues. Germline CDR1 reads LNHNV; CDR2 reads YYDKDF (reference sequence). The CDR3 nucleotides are TGTGCCACCAGCGGAAGGACAGGGGCCTATGGCTACACCTTC. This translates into CATSGRTGAYGYTF.

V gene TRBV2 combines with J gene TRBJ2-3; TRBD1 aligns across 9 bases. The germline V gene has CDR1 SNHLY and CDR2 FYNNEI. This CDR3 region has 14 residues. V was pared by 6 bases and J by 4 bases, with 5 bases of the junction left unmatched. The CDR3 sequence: CASRDRGYADTQYF. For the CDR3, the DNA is TGTGCCAGCAGGGACAGGGGTTATGCAGATACGCAGTATTTT.

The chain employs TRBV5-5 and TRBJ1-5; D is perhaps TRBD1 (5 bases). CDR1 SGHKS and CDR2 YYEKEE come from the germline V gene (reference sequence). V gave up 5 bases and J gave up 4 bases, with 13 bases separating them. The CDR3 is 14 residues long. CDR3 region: CASRKDNNNQPQHF. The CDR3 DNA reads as TGTGCCAGCAGAAAGGACAACAATAATCAGCCCCAGCATTTT.

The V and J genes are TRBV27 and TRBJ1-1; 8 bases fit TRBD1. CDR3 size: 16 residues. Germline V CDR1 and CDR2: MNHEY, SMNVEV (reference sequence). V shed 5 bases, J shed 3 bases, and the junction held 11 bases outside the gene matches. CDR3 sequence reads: CASSTYGTGRDTEAFF. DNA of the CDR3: TGTGCCAGCAGTACCTATGGGACAGGTCGGGACACTGAAGCTTTCTTT.

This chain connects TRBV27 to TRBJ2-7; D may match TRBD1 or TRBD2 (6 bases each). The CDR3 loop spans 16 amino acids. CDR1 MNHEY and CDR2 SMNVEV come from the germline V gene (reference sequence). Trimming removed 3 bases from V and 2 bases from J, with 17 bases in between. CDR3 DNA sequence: TGTGCCAGCAGTTTTTTAGCGGCCCAGGGGACCTACGAGCAGTACTTC. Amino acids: CASSFLAAQGTYEQYF.

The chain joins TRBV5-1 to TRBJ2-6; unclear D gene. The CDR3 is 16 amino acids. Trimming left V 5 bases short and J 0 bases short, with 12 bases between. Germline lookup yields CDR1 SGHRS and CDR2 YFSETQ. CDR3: CASRLSAVSGANVLTF. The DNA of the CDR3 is TGCGCCAGCAGACTTAGTGCAGTCTCTGGGGCCAACGTCCTGACTTTC. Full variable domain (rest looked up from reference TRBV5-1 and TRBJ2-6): KAGVTQTPRYLIKTRGQQVTLSCSPISGHRSVSWYQQTPGQGLQFLFEYFSETQRNKGNFPGRFSGRQFSNSRSEMNVSTLELGDSALYLCASRLSAVSGANVLTFGAGSRLTVL.

CDR3 residues: CASSIGGTGAYEQYF. In nucleotides, the CDR3 is TGTGCCAGTAGTATAGGCGGGACAGGGGCCTACGAGCAGTACTTC. The rearrangement uses TRBV19 and TRBJ2-5, with TRBD1 matching 10 bases. The end of the DNA fits TRBJ2-7 better, so the J call may be wrong. CDR3 size: 15 residues. CDR1 is LNHDA and CDR2 is SQIVND in the germline V gene (reference sequence).

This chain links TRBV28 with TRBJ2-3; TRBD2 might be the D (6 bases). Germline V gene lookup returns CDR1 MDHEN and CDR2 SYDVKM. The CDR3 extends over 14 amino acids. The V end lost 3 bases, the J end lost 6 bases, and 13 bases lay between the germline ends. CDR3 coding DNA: TGTGCCAGCAGTTTGGGGGGAGGAGGGGATACGCAGTATTTT. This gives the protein CASSLGGGGDTQYF.